The clone carrying this T cell receptor (beta chain) was recorded a few times. V was shortened by 0 bases and J by 3 bases, with 8 bases between the two germline ends. Germline V CDR1 and CDR2: SGHDT, YYEEEE. The CDR3 is made up of 14 amino acids. These data come from a study of T cell changes during pregnancy in multiple sclerosis. Sequencing was performed with immunoSEQ multiplex PCR; in TCRdb, only in-frame clones are kept and a portion is missing. Of about 60,000 clones in the sample, approximately 90% were seen once. The gene calls are TRBV5-6 and TRBJ2-3, with a possible D match to TRBD1 (7 bases). This TCR came from a female donor with multiple sclerosis, enrolled in a pregnancy study. Sequencing was performed on CD4+ T cells from peripheral blood mononuclear cells, taken in the second trimester of pregnancy. For the CDR3, the DNA is TGTGCCAGCAGCTTGGCAGGGGGGACAGATACGCAGTATTTT. This codes for CASSLAGGTDTQYF.